This TCR delta chain was profiled in a study of γδ T cells in repeated Plasmodium falciparum infection. As regards this clone: The TCRdb protein comes from a much larger clone and disagrees with this DNA's translation at residue 15, likely due to a read error; the protein given here is derived from the DNA.

Vgamma9/Vdelta2+ and Vdelta2-negative gammadelta T cells were flow-sorted from PBMC for bulk sequencing. Germline CDR1 GEAIGNYY, CDR2 EKD. The CDR3 runs 18 residues. TCRdb fed the multiplex PCR reads into CATT to redo clone calling. The sample contains 93,000 or so delta-chain clones, approximately 1% of which appear only once. The source is a pool of human donors (malaria-infected and uninfected, not separated). Sequenced input: gamma-delta T cells from blood. This chain uses TRDV2 with TRDJ1; no definite D call. The J gene is absent in TCRdb and was assigned here via DNA matching to germline. Here the CDR3 reads CACDTVSIAPRITDRLIF. For the CDR3, the DNA is TGTGCCTGTGACACCGTGTCGATAGCGCCCAGAATCACCGATAGACTCATCTTT.